This T cell receptor (beta chain) was obtained from a study of T cell responses to AZD1222 COVID-19 vaccine. Overall study findings and caveats: Vaccination with two AZD1222 doses was followed by a rise in Spike-specific TCR breadth and depth. Close to half of all spike-specific TCRs reportedly target regions of the variants that are unmutated. The sample set comprised mostly white British donors with more females, and clonal diversity was possibly underestimated.

Regarding this clone: As yet, its antigen is unknown.

Trimming removed 4 bases at V and 5 bases at J, with 10 bases between. Germline-derived CDR1 and CDR2 are SGHRS and YFSETQ. This CDR3 contains 13 residues. Sequencing used immunoSEQ multiplex PCR; TCRdb keeps in-frame clones, though not all of them. The sample includes more than 70,000 clones, 85% to 90% of them seen just once. Recipients boosted at about 4 weeks or about 12 weeks are pooled. This specimen consisted of peripheral blood, obtained 28 days after the second AZD1222 dose. The gene calls are TRBV5-1 and TRBJ2-1; D possibly corresponds to TRBD1 (7 bases). This sequence was found in an adult who received the AZD1222 COVID-19 vaccine. The CDR3, as DNA: TGCGCCAGCAGCGGCGGGACAGACAATGAGCAGTTCTTC. This sequence encodes CASSGGTDNEQFF.